These 8 T cell receptor beta chains came from one sample sequenced in a study of T cells after yellow fever vaccination. One entry per CDR3 protein results from TCRdb running MiXCR on the 5' RACE reads. Seen here are 200,000 to 250,000 distinct CDR3 sequences, 3.2% observed once, and the top ten hold roughly 3.2%. Sample: CD4+ T cells sorted from PBMCs, taken 10 days after the yellow fever booster vaccination. All receptors come from a man in his late teens or twenties who received the YFV17D yellow fever vaccine.

This clonotype was detected only a few times. The V call is TRBV19, the J call TRBJ2-2; TRBD1 or TRBD2 may be the D gene (7 bases each). Per the germline V gene, CDR1 is LNHDA and CDR2 is SQIVND (reference sequence). This CDR3 has 16 amino acids. Trimming removed 8 bases at V and 6 bases at J, with 22 bases between. The CDR3 DNA is TGTGCCAGTGGACAGGAGCTAGCGGTGGGGGCCGGGGAGCTGTTTTTT. Its translation: CASGQELAVGAGELFF.

With respect to this clonotype: Germline is not matched at one junction end, which may reflect a read error. The rearrangement links TRBV29-1 to TRBJ1-6, with TRBD1 identical over 7 bases. This CDR3 spans 15 amino acids. Germline V gives CDR1 SQVTM, CDR2 ANQGSEA. In DNA form, the CDR3 reads TGCAGCGTTAAAGAGACCGGGACAGAGAATTCACCCCTCCACTTT. It is translated as CSVKETGTENSPLHF.

CDR3 amino acids: CASSQGSRGGGETQYF. The CDR3 DNA follows: TGTGCCAGCAGCCAAGGCTCGCGGGGGGGCGGAGAGACCCAGTACTTC. This chain joins TRBV4-2 and TRBJ2-5, with 9 bases identical to TRBD2. Trimming at V came to 1 base and at J to 4 bases, leaving 7 bases not matched to a gene. The CDR3 consists of 16 residues. Germline V CDR1 and CDR2: LGHNA, YNFKEQ.

In its sample, this clonotype was seen many times. The V and J genes are TRBV18 and TRBJ1-1; 9 bases map to TRBD1. This CDR3 has 14 residues. The V and J ends lost 5 bases and 6 bases, in that order; junction bases with no gene match: 7. Germline values: CDR1 KGHSH, CDR2 LQKENI. In DNA, the CDR3 is TGTGCCAGCTCATCCCGGGACAGGGTCCCTGAAGCTTTCTTT. Its protein product is CASSSRDRVPEAFF.

This clonotype was counted ten times or more. The V call is TRBV4-1, the J call TRBJ2-2; 7 bases agree with TRBD1. CDR1 is MGHRA, CDR2 YSYEKL, per germline. This CDR3 region has 15 residues. With V trimmed by 3 bases and J by 7 bases, 8 bases remained unmatched. The CDR3 nucleotides read TGCGCCAGCAGCCACCGACAGGGTAATAGCGGGGAGCTGTTTTTT. As protein: CASSHRQGNSGELFF.

This clonotype came up a few times. The CDR3: CASSRGQGGAVTEAFF. The CDR3 DNA reads TGTGCCAGCAGCCGGGGACAGGGGGGGGCTGTCACTGAAGCTTTCTTT. V usage is TRBV7-8 and J usage is TRBJ1-1, with 11 bases aligning to TRBD1. This CDR3 has 16 residues. Germline CDR1 reads SGHVS; CDR2 reads FQNEAQ. Unmatched junction bases numbered 9, after V lost 5 bases and J lost 4 bases.

V and J are TRBV20-1 and TRBJ2-7, with TRBD2 as a possible D gene (6 bases). Per the germline V gene, CDR1 is DFQATT and CDR2 is SNEGSKA (reference sequence). CDR3 length: 15 residues. With 4 bases removed from V and 3 bases from J, the gap between germline ends came to 19 bases. The CDR3 bases are TGCAGTGCTATCGGCGGGATCGGGGGTCTCTACGAGCAGTACTTC. Amino acid sequence: CSAIGGIGGLYEQYF.

This clonotype was counted between two and nine times. The rearrangement joins TRBV10-2 to TRBJ2-7; 8 bases match TRBD2. The CDR3 contains 14 residues. Germline trimming cut 7 bases from V and 3 bases from J; bases unmatched to any gene: 8. Germline V lookup: CDR1 WSHSY, CDR2 SAAADI. CDR3 nucleotide sequence: TGCGCCAGCACGGGGGGGCATATAGGCTACGAGCAGTACTTC. Protein: CASTGGHIGYEQYF.